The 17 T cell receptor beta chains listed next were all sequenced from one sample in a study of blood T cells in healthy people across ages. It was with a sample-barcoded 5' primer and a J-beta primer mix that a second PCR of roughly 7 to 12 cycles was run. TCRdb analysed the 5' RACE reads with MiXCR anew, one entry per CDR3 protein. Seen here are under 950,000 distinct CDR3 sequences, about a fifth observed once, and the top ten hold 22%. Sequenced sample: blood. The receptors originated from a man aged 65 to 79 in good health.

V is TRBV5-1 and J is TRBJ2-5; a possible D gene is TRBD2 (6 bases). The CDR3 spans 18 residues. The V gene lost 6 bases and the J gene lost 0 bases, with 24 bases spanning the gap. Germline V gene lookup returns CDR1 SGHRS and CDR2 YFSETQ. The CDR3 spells CASTSLSQLADNQETQYF. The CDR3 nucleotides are TGCGCCAGCACCAGCTTGTCTCAATTAGCGGACAACCAAGAGACCCAGTACTTC.

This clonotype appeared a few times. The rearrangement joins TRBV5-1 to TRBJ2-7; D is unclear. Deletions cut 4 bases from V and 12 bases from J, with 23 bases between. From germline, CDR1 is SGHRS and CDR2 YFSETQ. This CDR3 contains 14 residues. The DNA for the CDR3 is TGCGCCAGCAGCACGGACGTCCCTCCCTACGAGTGGTACTTC. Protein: CASSTDVPPYEWYF. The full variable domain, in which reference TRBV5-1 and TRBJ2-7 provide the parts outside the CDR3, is KAGVTQTPRYLIKTRGQQVTLSCSPISGHRSVSWYQQTPGQGLQFLFEYFSETQRNKGNFPGRFSGRQFSNSRSEMNVSTLELGDSALYLCASSTDVPPYEWYFGPGTRLTVT.

CDR3 protein: CSFGQNTEAFF. The CDR3 DNA reads as TGCAGCTTTGGACAGAACACTGAAGCTTTCTTT. The rearrangement joins TRBV29-1 to TRBJ1-1; perhaps TRBD1 as D (5 bases). This CDR3 has 11 amino acids. The germline V and J ends were trimmed by 8 bases and 1 base, with 8 bases remaining between them. Germline CDR1 is SQVTM and CDR2 is ANQGSEA. Looking up the rest from reference TRBV29-1 and TRBJ1-1 gives the full variable domain: SAVISQKPSRDICQRGTSLTIQCQVDSQVTMMFWYRQQPGQSLTLIATANQGSEATYESGFVIDKFPISRPNLTFSTLTVSNMSPEDSSIYLCSFGQNTEAFFGQGTRLTVV.

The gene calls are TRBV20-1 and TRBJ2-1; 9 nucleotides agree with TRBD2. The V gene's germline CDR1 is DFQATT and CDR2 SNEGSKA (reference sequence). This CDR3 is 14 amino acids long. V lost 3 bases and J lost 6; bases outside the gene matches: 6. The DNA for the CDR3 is TGCAGTGCTAGTTTACTAGCGGGTTTCAATGAGCAGTTCTTC. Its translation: CSASLLAGFNEQFF.

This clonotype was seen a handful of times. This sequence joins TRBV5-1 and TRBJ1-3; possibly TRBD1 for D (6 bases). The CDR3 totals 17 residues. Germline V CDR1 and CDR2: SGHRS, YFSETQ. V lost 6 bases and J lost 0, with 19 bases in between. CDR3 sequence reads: CASTPDSTESSGNTIYF. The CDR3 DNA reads TGCGCCAGCACCCCGGACAGTACGGAGTCCTCTGGAAACACCATATATTTT.

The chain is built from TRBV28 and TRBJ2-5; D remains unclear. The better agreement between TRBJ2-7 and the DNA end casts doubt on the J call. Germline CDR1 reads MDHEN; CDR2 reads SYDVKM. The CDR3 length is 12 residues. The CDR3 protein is CASAAHNYEQYF. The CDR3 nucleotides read TGTGCCAGCGCGGCCCACAACTACGAGCAGTACTTC.

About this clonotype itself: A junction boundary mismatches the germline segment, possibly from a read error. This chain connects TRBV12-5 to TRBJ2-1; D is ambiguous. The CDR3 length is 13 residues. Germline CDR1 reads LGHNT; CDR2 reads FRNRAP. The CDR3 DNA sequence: TGTGCTAGTGGTTTGGTCGGGTTCTCTTCAGCGAACTTC. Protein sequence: CASGLVGFSSANF. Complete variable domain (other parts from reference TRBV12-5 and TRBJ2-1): DARVTQTPRHKVTEMGQEVTMRCQPILGHNTVFWYRQTMMQGLELLAYFRNRAPLDDSGMPKDRFSAEMPDATLATLKIQPSEPRDSAVYFCASGLVGFSSANFGPGTRLTVL.

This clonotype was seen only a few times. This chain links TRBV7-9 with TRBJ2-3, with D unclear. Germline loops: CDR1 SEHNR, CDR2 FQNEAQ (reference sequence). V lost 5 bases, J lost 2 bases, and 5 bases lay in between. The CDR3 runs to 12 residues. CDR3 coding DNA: TGTGCCAGCAGCGCAAACACAGATACGCAGTATTTT. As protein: CASSANTDTQYF. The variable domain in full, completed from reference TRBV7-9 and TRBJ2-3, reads DTGVSQNPRHKITKRGQNVTFRCDPISEHNRLYWYRQTLGQGPEFLTYFQNEAQLEKSRLLSDRFSAERPKGSFSTLEIQRTEQGDSAMYLCASSANTDTQYFGPGTRLTVL.

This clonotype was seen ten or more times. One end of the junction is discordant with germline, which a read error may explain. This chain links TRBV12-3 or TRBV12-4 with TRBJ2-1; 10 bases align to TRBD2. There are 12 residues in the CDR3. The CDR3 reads CGSKREGPEQFF. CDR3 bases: TGCGGGTCGAAGCGGGAGGGCCCTGAGCAGTTCTTC.

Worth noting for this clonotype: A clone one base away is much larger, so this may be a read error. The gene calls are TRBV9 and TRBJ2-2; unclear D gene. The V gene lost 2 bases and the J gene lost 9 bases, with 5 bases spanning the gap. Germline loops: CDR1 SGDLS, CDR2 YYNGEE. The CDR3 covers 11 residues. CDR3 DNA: TGTGCCAGCAGCGTTCCCAGGGAGCTGTTTTTT. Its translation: CASSVPRELFF. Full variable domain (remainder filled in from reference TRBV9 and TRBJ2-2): DSGVTQTPKHLITATGQRVTLRCSPRSGDLSVYWYQQSLDQGLQFLIQYYNGEERAKGNILERFSAQQFPDLHSELNLSSLELGDSALYFCASSVPRELFFGEGSRLTVL.

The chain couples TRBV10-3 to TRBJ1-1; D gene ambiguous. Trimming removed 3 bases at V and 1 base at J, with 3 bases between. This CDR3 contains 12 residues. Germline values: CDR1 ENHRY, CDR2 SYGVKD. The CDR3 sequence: CAISEKNTEAFF. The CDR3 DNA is TGTGCCATCAGTGAAAAGAACACTGAAGCTTTCTTT.

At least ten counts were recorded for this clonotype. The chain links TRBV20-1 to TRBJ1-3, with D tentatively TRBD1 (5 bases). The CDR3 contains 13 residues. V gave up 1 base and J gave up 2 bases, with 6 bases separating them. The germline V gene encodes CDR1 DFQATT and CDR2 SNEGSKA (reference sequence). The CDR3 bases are TGCAGTGCTAGAGGGGGCACTGGAAACACCATATATTTT. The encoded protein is CSARGGTGNTIYF.

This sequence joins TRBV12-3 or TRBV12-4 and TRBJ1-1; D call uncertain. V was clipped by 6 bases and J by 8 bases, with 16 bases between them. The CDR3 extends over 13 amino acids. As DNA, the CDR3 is TGTGCCAGCAGCCAAGATCGGTGGTACGAAGCTTTCTTT. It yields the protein CASSQDRWYEAFF.

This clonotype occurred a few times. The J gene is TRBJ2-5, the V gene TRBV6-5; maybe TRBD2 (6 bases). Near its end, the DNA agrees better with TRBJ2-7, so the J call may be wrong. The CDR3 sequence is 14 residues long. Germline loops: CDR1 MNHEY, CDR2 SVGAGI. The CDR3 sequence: CASSYLGLYYEQYV. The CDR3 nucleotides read TGTGCCAGCAGTTACTTGGGACTGTACTACGAGCAGTACGTC.

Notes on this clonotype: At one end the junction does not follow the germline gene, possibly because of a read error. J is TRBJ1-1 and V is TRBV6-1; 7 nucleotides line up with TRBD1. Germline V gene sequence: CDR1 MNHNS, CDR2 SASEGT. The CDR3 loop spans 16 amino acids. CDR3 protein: CASSRGSGTVNTEAFF. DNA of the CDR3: TGTGCCAGCAGTAGGGGTTCCGGGACAGTGAACACTGAGGCTTTCTTT.

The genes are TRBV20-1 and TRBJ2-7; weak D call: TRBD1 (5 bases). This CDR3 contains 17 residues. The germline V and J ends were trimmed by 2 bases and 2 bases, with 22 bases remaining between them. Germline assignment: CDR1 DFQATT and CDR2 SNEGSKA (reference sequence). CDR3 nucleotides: TGCAGTGCTAGACCCGTTGGCGCGAGACAGACAACCTACGAGCAGTACTTC. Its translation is CSARPVGARQTTYEQYF.

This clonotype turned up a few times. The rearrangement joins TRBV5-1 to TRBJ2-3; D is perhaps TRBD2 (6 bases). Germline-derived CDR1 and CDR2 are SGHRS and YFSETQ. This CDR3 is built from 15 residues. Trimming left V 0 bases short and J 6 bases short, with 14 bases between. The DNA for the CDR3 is TGCGCCAGCAGCTTGGTATCGGGGGAGTCGGATACGCAGTATTTT. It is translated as CASSLVSGESDTQYF.